This T cell receptor beta chain was sequenced during a study of response to subunit inactivated influenza vaccine. CDR3 length: 13 residues. V shed 5 bases and J shed 5 bases, with 15 bases lying between them. Germline V CDR1 and CDR2: SQVTM, ANQGSEA. TCRdb reanalysed the RT-PCR reads using MiXCR and keeps one entry per CDR3 protein. Altogether roughly 500,000 distinct CDR3 sequences are present, under 30% being singletons, with the ten largest covering around 2.8%. This clonotype was counted a few times. This same sample was also part of a study on T cells expressing NK-cell markers. That source notes: A 5'RACE template switching approach incorporating UMIs was used to make TCR beta cDNA. Serological testing identified seven of the eight sequenced donors as HCMV-seropositive and one as seronegative. For a few donors, these clonotypes were likewise the leading ones in the CD3+CD56-NKG2C+ fraction.

The J gene is TRBJ2-5, the V gene TRBV29-1; D not certain. This TCR derives from a man over 45 who received an inactivated influenza vaccine. The sample was CD4+ T cells sorted from PBMCs, taken roughly 13 days after vaccination. The CDR3 bases are TGCAGCGTTTCAGAAGGACCTGGGGAGACCCAGTACTTC. Protein: CSVSEGPGETQYF.